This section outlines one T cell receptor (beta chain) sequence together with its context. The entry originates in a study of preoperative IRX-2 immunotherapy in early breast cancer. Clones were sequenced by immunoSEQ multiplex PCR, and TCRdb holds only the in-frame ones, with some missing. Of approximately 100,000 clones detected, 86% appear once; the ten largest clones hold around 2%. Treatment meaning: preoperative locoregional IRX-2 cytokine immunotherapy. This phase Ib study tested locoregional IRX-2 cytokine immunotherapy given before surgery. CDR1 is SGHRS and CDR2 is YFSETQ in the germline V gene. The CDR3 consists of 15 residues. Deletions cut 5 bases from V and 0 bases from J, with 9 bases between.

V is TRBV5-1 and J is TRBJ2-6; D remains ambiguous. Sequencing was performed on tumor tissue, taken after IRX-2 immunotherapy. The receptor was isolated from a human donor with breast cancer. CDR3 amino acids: CASSVSDSGANVLTF. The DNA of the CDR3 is TGCGCCAGCAGTGTGTCGGACTCTGGGGCCAACGTCCTGACTTTC.